This TCR beta chain was sequenced during a study of immune characterization of retroperitoneal liposarcoma. TCRdb re-analysed the PCR reads in MiXCR, keeping a single row per CDR3 protein. The repertoire holds several thousand distinct CDR3 sequences, with approximately 28% as singletons. Between the trimmed V and J ends, which lost 8 bases and 1 base, there was a span of 15 bases. The length of the CDR3 is 16 residues. The sample comprised blood. The receptor was derived from a male donor with retroperitoneal liposarcoma. The rearrangement joins TRBV12-3 or TRBV12-4 to TRBJ2-6; TRBD1 or TRBD2 may be the D gene (5 bases each). The CDR3 DNA sequence: TGTGCCAGCGGGGGACGGTCCTTATCTGGGGCCAACGTCCTGACTTTC. Translation: CASGGRSLSGANVLTF.